This T cell receptor (beta chain) was recovered during a study of cytomegalovirus exposure and HLA in healthy donors. Study-wide background: Drawn from HLA-typed donors, approximately 86 million unique TCRs were held in an early data release. Study observations and caveats: The availability of immune exposure information extended only to CMV serostatus. Among TCR beta chains, those listed as cytomegalovirus-associated numbered over 150.

Nominally healthy donors were sampled, though unrecorded immune exposures were likely. This clone occurred a few times. Its antigen is currently unknown. Primers: 60 Vbeta forward and 13 Jbeta reverse. Assay: immunoSEQ multiplex PCR; the TCRdb copy retains only in-frame clones and omits some. Here the sample spans about 100,000 clones, under 80% being singletons. The CDR3 extends over 13 amino acids. The germline V gene has CDR1 MNHEY and CDR2 SVGAGI. V gave up 6 bases and J gave up 5 bases; unmatched junction bases: 5. Sequencing was performed on PBMCs. This clonotype originated in a woman aged 50 to 60 in good health and CMV-seropositive. The chain combines TRBV6-5 with TRBJ1-1, with TRBD1 matching over 8 bases. CDR3 region: CASRPGQVTEAFF. In nucleotides, the CDR3 is TGTGCCAGCAGGCCGGGACAGGTGACTGAAGCTTTCTTT.